This T cell receptor (beta chain) was identified in a study of neoadjuvant nivolumab and ipilimumab in lung cancer. This CDR3 is built from 14 residues. Per germline, CDR1 MNHEY and CDR2 SVGAGI. V gave up 2 bases and J gave up 9 bases, with 14 bases separating them. Method: immunoSEQ multiplex PCR; TCRdb's copy keeps in-frame clones and lacks some. The sample has around 24,000 clones; more than 75% are singletons. The chain has TRBV6-5 and TRBJ2-1; D perhaps matches TRBD2 (6 bases). The sequencing here drew on tumor tissue, taken after neoadjuvant nivolumab, alone or with ipilimumab, at or shortly before surgery. This receptor was identified in an adult with non-small cell lung cancer. Here the CDR3 reads CASSYGLEEGEQFF. CDR3 DNA: TGTGCCAGCAGTTACGGTTTAGAGGAGGGTGAGCAGTTCTTC.